These T cell receptor beta chains were read from a single sample in a study of blood T cell repertoires in COVID-19. Data came from immunoSEQ multiplex PCR; TCRdb stores just in-frame clones and leaves some out. Of 90,000 to 140,000 clones in the sample, about 75% were seen once. Sequences were obtained from peripheral blood. The receptors here all came from a woman in her 70s with acute or convalescent COVID-19. The CDR3 runs from the conserved cysteine through the conserved F or W. The order of the fields is D gene, CDR3 length, J gene, clone size, V gene, CDR3 DNA, CDR3 protein. D genes are given only for firm matches. Size tells how often a clone was seen (once, few, many) or the class of an expanded clone, and some rows leave it out.

- 13 TRBJ2-3 few TRBV15 TGTGCCACCAGCAGAGAGGCCTCCGATACGCAGTATTTT CATSREASDTQYF
- 15 TRBJ2-1 once TRBV6-2/TRBV6-3 TGTGCCAGCAGTTCCCCGGGGGGCGTCTACAATGAGCAGTTCTTC CASSSPGGVYNEQFF
- 13 TRBJ1-2 - TRBV19 TGTGCCAGTAGTCCCGGGGTAAACTATGGCTACACCTTC CASSPGVNYGYTF
TRBD1 15 TRBJ2-5 - TRBV7-9 TGTGCCAGCAGCTTGAGGCAGGGGGCGAAGGAGACCCAGTACTTC CASSLRQGAKETQYF
- 13 TRBJ2-3 - TRBV2 TGTGCCAGCAGTGAACTTGTCACAGATACGCAGTATTTT CASSELVTDTQYF
- 13 TRBJ1-1 few TRBV7-8 TGTGCCAGCAGCCGCGACAGGAACACTGAAGCTTTCTTT CASSRDRNTEAFF
- 17 TRBJ2-7 many TRBV28 TGTGCCAGCAGGCTAGCAAAGGAGGGACAGTTGACCTACGAGCAGTACTTC CASRLAKEGQLTYEQYF
TRBD1 14 TRBJ1-1 - TRBV5-1 TGCGCCAGCAGCTTGGCCTCAGGGGGCACTGAAGCTTTCTTT CASSLASGGTEAFF
- 13 TRBJ2-7 - TRBV2 TGTGCCGGGGGGGCTAGGGCCCCTTACGAGCAGTACTTC CAGGARAPYEQYF
- 14 TRBJ2-2 - TRBV2 TGTGCCAGCGGGGTGGGGGCATTAACCGGGGAGCTGTTTTTT CASGVGALTGELFF
- 13 TRBJ2-1 once TRBV25-1 TGTGCCAGCACGAAACGGGCCGGGGATGAGCAGTTCTTC CASTKRAGDEQFF
TRBD2 11 TRBJ2-5 - TRBV20-1 TGCAGTGCCTGGGGGGGAGAGACCCAGTACTTC CSAWGGETQYF
- 16 TRBJ2-4 few TRBV28 TGTGCCAGCAGCCGAGGGGGAGGGCTAGCCAAAAACATTCAGTACTTC CASSRGGGLAKNIQYF
- 13 TRBJ1-2 - TRBV2 TGTGCCAGCAGCGCCCGGGCAGGACAAGGCTACACCTTC CASSARAGQGYTF
TRBD2 15 TRBJ2-3 - TRBV11-2 TGTGCCAGCAGCGTCACGGGGGGGTACACAGATACGCAGTATTTT CASSVTGGYTDTQYF
TRBD1 15 TRBJ1-1 once TRBV30 TGTGCCTGGAGTCAGCACAGGGGAAGCGGCACTGAAGCTTTCTTT CAWSQHRGSGTEAFF
TRBD2 16 TRBJ2-3 - TRBV6-4 TGTGCCACCAAACGAGGGACTAGCGGGGGCACAGATACGCAGTATTTT CATKRGTSGGTDTQYF
TRBD1 15 TRBJ2-2 - TRBV2 TGTGCCAGCAGTACCGGGACAGGGGGCTCCGGGGAGCTGTTTTTT CASSTGTGGSGELFF
TRBD2 14 TRBJ2-7 - TRBV29-1 TGCAGCGTCTGGACTAGCGGCCTCTCCTACGAGCAGTACTTC CSVWTSGLSYEQYF
TRBD1 15 TRBJ2-7 - TRBV19 TGTGCCAGTAGGGGAAGGGACAGGGCTTTCGGCGAGCAGTACTTC CASRGRDRAFGEQYF
- 17 TRBJ1-6 few TRBV19 TGTGCCAGTAGTCCAGAACAGGGTAGCACCTATAATTCACCCCTCCACTTT CASSPEQGSTYNSPLHF
- 13 TRBJ2-3 - TRBV5-1 TGCGCCAGCGCGGGCTTAAGCACAGATACGCAGTATTTT CASAGLSTDTQYF
- 14 TRBJ1-4 few TRBV6-5 TGTGCCAGCAGTTACGAAGCCCAACCGGTGAAACTGTTTTTT CASSYEAQPVKLFF
- 15 TRBJ1-1 many TRBV7-9 TGTGCCAGCAGCTTAAAGATCGTAGATAACACTGAAGCTTTCTTT CASSLKIVDNTEAFF
- 18 TRBJ2-2 - TRBV6-6 TGTGCCAGCAGTCGAACTCCCCAGACATCCCCGAACACCGGGGAGCTGTTTTTT CASSRTPQTSPNTGELFF
TRBD2 15 TRBJ2-3 - TRBV7-2 TGTGCCAGCAGCTTAGAATGGGCGGGGGGGCGTACGCAGTATTTT CASSLEWAGGRTQYF
TRBD1 13 TRBJ2-3 - TRBV11-3 TGTGCCAGCAGCGACAGGGGCACAGATACGCAGTATTTT CASSDRGTDTQYF
TRBD2 16 TRBJ2-1 once TRBV6-4 TGTGCCAGCAGCCAGACTAGCGGGGGGCCCTACAATGAGCAGTTCTTC CASSQTSGGPYNEQFF
TRBD2 15 TRBJ2-2 - TRBV2 TGTGCCAGCAGTGATCGGGGGGGGTGGACCGGGGAGCTGTTTTTT CASSDRGGWTGELFF
- 17 TRBJ2-3 once TRBV5-6 TGTGCCAGCAGCAACCCCGGGGGGCCCATTTACACAGATACGCAGTATTTT CASSNPGGPIYTDTQYF
- 14 TRBJ1-4 - TRBV5-1 TGCGCCAGCAGCCCCAACTCCCTTAATGAAAAACTGTTTTTT CASSPNSLNEKLFF
TRBD1 13 TRBJ1-1 - TRBV28 TGTGCCAGCAGCCGCAGACAGGACAGGGAAGCTTTCTTT CASSRRQDREAFF
- 14 TRBJ2-5 - TRBV24-1 TGTGCCACCAGTACAGGGCCCCTAAGGTGGGCCCAGTACTTC CATSTGPLRWAQYF
- 16 TRBJ1-2 - TRBV7-2 TGTGCCAGCAGCTTGGGGGGAGGGGGACGTAACTATGGCTACACCTTC CASSLGGGGRNYGYTF
TRBD1 16 TRBJ1-2 - TRBV19 TGTGCCAGTGAGGCGAGTGACAGGGGTTTTAACTATGGCTACACCTTC CASEASDRGFNYGYTF
- 15 TRBJ1-2 - TRBV9 TGTGCCAGCAGCGTAGGGGTGACAGCTAACTATGGCTACACCTTC CASSVGVTANYGYTF